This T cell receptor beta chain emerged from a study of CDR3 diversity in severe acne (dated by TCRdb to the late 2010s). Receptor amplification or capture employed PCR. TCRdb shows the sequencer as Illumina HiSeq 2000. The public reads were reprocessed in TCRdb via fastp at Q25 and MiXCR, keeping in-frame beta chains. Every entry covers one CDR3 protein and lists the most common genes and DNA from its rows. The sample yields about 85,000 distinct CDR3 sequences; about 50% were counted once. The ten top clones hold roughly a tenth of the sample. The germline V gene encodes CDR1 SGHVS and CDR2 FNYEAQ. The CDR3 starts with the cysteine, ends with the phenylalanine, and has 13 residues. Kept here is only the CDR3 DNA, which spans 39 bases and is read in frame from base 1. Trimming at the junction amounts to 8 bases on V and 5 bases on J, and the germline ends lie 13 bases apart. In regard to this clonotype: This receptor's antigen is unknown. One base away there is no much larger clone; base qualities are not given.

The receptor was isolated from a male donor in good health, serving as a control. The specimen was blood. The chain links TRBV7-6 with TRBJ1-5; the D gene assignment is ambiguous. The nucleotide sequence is TGTGCCAGCGGATACAGTGGAGATCAGCCCCAGCATTTT. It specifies CASGYSGDQPQHF. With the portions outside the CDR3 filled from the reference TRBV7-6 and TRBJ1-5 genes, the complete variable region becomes GAGVSQSPRYKVTKRGQDVALRCDPISGHVSLYWYRQALGQGPEFLTYFNYEAQQDKSGLPNDRFSAERPEGSISTLTIQRTEQRDSAMYRCASGYSGDQPQHFGDGTRLSIL.